What follows are 10 T cell receptor beta chains derived from one specimen sequenced in a study of T cell repertoires in cytomegalovirus infection. Each CDR3 protein is one row after TCRdb ran MiXCR on the reads. Among about 700,000 distinct CDR3 sequences listed, about 33% were seen once. For these receptors, no antigen is known. Sample: cultured PBMCs, taken from culture after CMV antigen stimulation. The receptors come from a human donor in good health (CMV status not recorded). Some clones in this sample may be carry-over from other donors' samples.

The CDR3 DNA reads TGCAGTGCTGCCCCCAGCGGGAGGGAAGATACGCAGTATTTT. This sequence encodes CSAAPSGREDTQYF. The chain is built from TRBV20-1 and TRBJ2-3; 10 bases line up with TRBD2. This CDR3 contains 14 residues. Trimming at V came to 5 bases and at J to 5 bases, leaving 7 bases not matched to a gene. CDR1 and CDR2 (germline): DFQATT, SNEGSKA (reference sequence).

This chain connects TRBV7-2 to TRBJ2-3; D is undetermined. This CDR3 region has 16 residues. The V gene's germline CDR1 is SGHTA and CDR2 FQGNSA. Trimming stripped 5 bases from V and 0 bases from J, with 15 bases between. Here the CDR3 reads CASSPPRQSSTDTQYF. The CDR3 DNA is TGTGCCAGCAGCCCGCCACGGCAGTCTAGCACAGATACGCAGTATTTT.

This clonotype has more than one count but fewer than ten. This chain links TRBV27 with TRBJ1-6; a weak D match, TRBD1 (5 bases). CDR3 length: 18 residues. With 0 bases removed from V and 2 bases from J, the gap between germline ends came to 14 bases. Germline assignment: CDR1 MNHEY and CDR2 SMNVEV (reference sequence). DNA for the CDR3: TGTGCCAGCAGTTTATCGAATTGGGGGGGGACCTATAATTCACCCCTCCACTTT. Protein sequence: CASSLSNWGGTYNSPLHF.

This clonotype has a handful of counts. The junction and the germline gene differ at one end; a read error may be behind it. This chain links TRBV7-2 with TRBJ2-5, with TRBD2 identical over 11 bases. Germline CDR1 is SGHTA and CDR2 is FQGNSA. The CDR3 has 15 amino acids. The DNA of the CDR3 is TGTGCCAGCAGATTAGCGGGGGGGTACCAAGAGACCCAGTACTTC. Protein product: CASRLAGGYQETQYF.

This rearrangement joins TRBV7-9 to TRBJ1-4; D may be TRBD1 (5 bases). V lost 5 bases to trimming and J lost 8 bases, with 18 bases between them. The CDR3 is 15 residues long. Germline loops: CDR1 SEHNR, CDR2 FQNEAQ (reference sequence). The DNA of the CDR3 is TGTGCCAGCAGCGCCCAGAGGGGTAACGGGGAAAAACTGTTTTTT. It yields the protein CASSAQRGNGEKLFF.

The genes are TRBV11-2 and TRBJ2-4; D possibly corresponds to TRBD1 (5 bases). Germline CDR1 reads SGHAT; CDR2 reads FQNNGV. The CDR3 sequence is 15 residues long. Trimming stripped 2 bases from V and 11 bases from J, with 19 bases between. The CDR3 region is CASSLSTIGHNFQYF. CDR3 sequence (DNA): TGTGCCAGCAGCTTATCCACCATCGGACACAACTTTCAGTACTTC.

The table lists this clonotype with many counts. This rearrangement joins TRBV7-2 to TRBJ2-3, with D perhaps TRBD1 or TRBD2 (5 bases each). The CDR3 contains 16 residues. Per the germline V gene, CDR1 is SGHTA and CDR2 is FQGNSA. The V end was cut by 5 bases, the J end by 0 bases, with 15 bases between. CDR3 loop: CASSEGPPGSTDTQYF. CDR3 nucleotide sequence: TGTGCCAGCAGCGAGGGACCTCCTGGGAGCACAGATACGCAGTATTTT.

In this sample, this clonotype turned up many times. The chain joins TRBV7-8 to TRBJ2-3; a possible D gene is TRBD1 (5 bases). From germline, CDR1 is SGHVS and CDR2 FQNEAQ. Trimming stripped 3 bases from V and 1 base from J, with 11 bases between. The CDR3 runs 15 residues. CDR3 loop: CASSLGVRGTDTQYF. CDR3 sequence (DNA): TGTGCCAGCAGCTTGGGCGTCAGGGGCACAGATACGCAGTATTTT.

The rearrangement uses TRBV6-1 and TRBJ1-5; no clear D. V was pared by 4 bases and J by 0 bases, with 7 bases between. In germline, CDR1 is MNHNS, CDR2 SASEGT. CDR3 length: 14 residues. This chain's CDR3 is CASSVENSNQPQHF. CDR3 nucleotides: TGTGCCAGCAGTGTTGAAAATAGCAATCAGCCCCAGCATTTT.

There are a few counts of this clonotype. The chain couples TRBV15 to TRBJ1-1; 7 positions match TRBD1. V shed 0 bases and J 0 bases; nucleotides not matched to a gene: 1. CDR3 length equals 15 residues. CDR1 and CDR2 from the germline V gene are LNHNV and YYDKDF (reference sequence). The CDR3 protein is CATSREGQMNTEAFF. For the CDR3, the DNA is TGTGCCACCAGCAGAGAGGGACAGATGAACACTGAAGCTTTCTTT.